The 23 T cell receptor beta chains given below trace back to one sample, sequenced in a study of response to subunit inactivated influenza vaccine. TCRdb passed the RT-PCR reads through MiXCR, listing each CDR3 protein once. The table records almost 250,000 distinct CDR3 sequences, over 9% of them present only once. The input for sequencing was non-naive T cells sorted from PBMCs, taken 14 to 15 days before vaccination. These receptors all stem from a man aged 45-60 years who received an inactivated influenza vaccine.

The V and J genes are TRBV10-3 and TRBJ2-5, with 8 nucleotides matching TRBD2. The CDR3 runs to 13 residues. V dropped 6 bases and J dropped 6; count of bases not matched to a gene: 6. Germline V gene sequence: CDR1 ENHRY, CDR2 SYGVKD. The CDR3, as DNA: TGTGCCATCAGGGACGGGACTAGGAAGACCCAGTACTTC. Translated: CAIRDGTRKTQYF.

This chain uses TRBV7-3 with TRBJ2-6; D might be TRBD1 or TRBD2, each matching 5 bases. The CDR3 is 20 residues long. V gave up 5 bases and J gave up 0 bases, with 23 bases separating them. Germline CDR1 and CDR2: SGHTA and FQGTGA. Written as DNA, the CDR3 is TGTGCCAGCAGCGCAAGTCGGTCTGGGGGACCCTTCTCTGGGGCCAACGTCCTGACTTTC. It codes for CASSASRSGGPFSGANVLTF.

The chain employs TRBV29-1 and TRBJ2-3; no definite D call. CDR1 and CDR2 from the germline V gene are SQVTM and ANQGSEA. V was clipped by 7 bases and J by 0 bases, with 8 bases between them. CDR3 length: 12 amino acids. This CDR3 is CSADGSTDTQYF. The CDR3 DNA reads as TGCAGCGCGGACGGAAGCACAGATACGCAGTATTTT.

This sequence joins TRBV7-6 and TRBJ2-1, with 7 bases fitting TRBD2. Germline lookup yields CDR1 SGHVS and CDR2 FNYEAQ. The junction had 6 bases not matched to a gene; V was cut back by 1 base and J by 3 bases. The CDR3 length is 16 residues. This chain's CDR3 is CASSLGTAGDYNEQFF. The CDR3, as DNA: TGTGCCAGCAGCTTAGGGACGGCGGGGGACTACAATGAGCAGTTCTTC.

The chain is built from TRBV7-9 and TRBJ2-5, with 8 bases that match TRBD1. The V segment lost 5 bases and the J segment 4 bases; nucleotides outside the gene matches: 6. There are 14 residues in the CDR3. Germline V gene sequence: CDR1 SEHNR, CDR2 FQNEAQ (reference sequence). CDR3 protein: CASSVDRGRETQYF. The CDR3 DNA reads as TGTGCCAGCAGCGTAGACAGGGGAAGAGAGACCCAGTACTTC.

This clonotype has only a few counts. V usage is TRBV7-2 and J usage is TRBJ2-7, with 10 bases matching TRBD2. The germline V gene has CDR1 SGHTA and CDR2 FQGNSA. V lost 5 bases, J lost 0 bases, and 7 bases stayed unmatched. This CDR3 spans 16 amino acids. DNA of the CDR3: TGTGCCAGCAGCCGGGGGGGGACTAGCGCCTCCTACGAGCAGTACTTC. This sequence encodes CASSRGGTSASYEQYF.

This clonotype was counted between two and nine times. The rearrangement links TRBV11-2 to TRBJ2-5; 8 positions agree with TRBD1. The CDR3 is made up of 15 amino acids. V dropped 3 bases and J dropped 5; count of bases not matched to a gene: 8. Germline V gives CDR1 SGHAT, CDR2 FQNNGV. CDR3 sequence: CASSFSQGVHETQYF. As DNA, the CDR3 is TGTGCCAGCAGCTTTTCACAGGGGGTCCACGAGACCCAGTACTTC.

This clonotype was seen many times. V gene TRBV29-1 combines with J gene TRBJ1-5; 8 bases are a match to TRBD1. V shed 6 bases and J 5 bases; nucleotides not matched to a gene: 3. Germline V gene sequence: CDR1 SQVTM, CDR2 ANQGSEA. The CDR3 runs to 12 residues. The CDR3 region has the DNA TGCAGCGTGCCAGGGGGCCATCAGCCCCAGCATTTT. This sequence encodes CSVPGGHQPQHF.

This clonotype was found many times. The rearrangement joins TRBV24-1 to TRBJ2-7; no clear D. Trimming removed 1 base from V and 5 bases from J, with 14 bases in between. The CDR3 covers 15 residues. CDR1 and CDR2 (germline): KGHDR, SFDVKD. The CDR3: CATSDLRTGPNEQYF. In nucleotides, the CDR3 is TGTGCCACCAGTGATTTAAGGACCGGTCCGAACGAGCAGTACTTC.

This clonotype was found many times. The rearrangement joins TRBV12-3 or TRBV12-4 to TRBJ2-3, with D possibly TRBD2 on 5 matching bases. The V and J ends lost 1 base and 6 bases respectively, with 11 bases between them. The CDR3 runs to 14 residues. In nucleotides, the CDR3 is TGTGCCAGCAGTTTAGTTGCGGGCTCGGATACGCAGTATTTT. Its protein product is CASSLVAGSDTQYF.

This chain joins TRBV9 and TRBJ1-2, with TRBD1 as a possible D gene (5 bases). The germline V gene encodes CDR1 SGDLS and CDR2 YYNGEE. The CDR3 is 14 amino acids. The V gene lost 3 bases and the J gene lost 4 bases, with 13 bases spanning the gap. CDR3 sequence reads: CASSGQGSAYGYTF. Here the CDR3 DNA reads TGTGCCAGCAGCGGCCAGGGTTCGGCCTATGGCTACACCTTC.

This clonotype was seen a few times. This rearrangement joins TRBV25-1 to TRBJ2-5; 12 bases are shared with TRBD2. The V segment lost 1 base and the J segment 5 bases; nucleotides outside the gene matches: 5. CDR3 length equals 16 residues. Germline lookup yields CDR1 MGHDK and CDR2 SYGVNS. The CDR3: CASSESGLAGGETQYF. In DNA form, the CDR3 reads TGTGCCAGCAGTGAATCAGGCCTAGCGGGGGGGGAGACCCAGTACTTC.

This clonotype appeared many times. The chain links TRBV4-2 to TRBJ1-4; D is perhaps TRBD1 (5 bases). The V end was cut by 2 bases, the J end by 7 bases, with 14 bases between. Germline-derived CDR1 and CDR2 are LGHNA and YNFKEQ. The CDR3 has 15 residues. In DNA, the CDR3 is TGTGCCAGCAGCCAACAGGAGGGGCGAGGTGAAAAACTGTTTTTT. Its protein is CASSQQEGRGEKLFF.

This clonotype was counted only a few times. V usage is TRBV27 and J usage is TRBJ2-7; 9 bases match TRBD1. With 3 bases clipped from V and 6 bases from J, the junction kept 9 bases outside the gene matches. Germline CDR1 is MNHEY and CDR2 is SMNVEV (reference sequence). This CDR3 comprises 15 residues. Here the CDR3 DNA reads TGTGCCAGCAGTTTTGGAGGGACAGGGATTCGCGAGCAGTACTTC. It specifies CASSFGGTGIREQYF.

The chain links TRBV20-1 to TRBJ2-3; D is perhaps TRBD1 (7 bases). Trimming removed 2 bases at V and 2 bases at J, with 20 bases between. CDR1 and CDR2 from the germline V gene are DFQATT and SNEGSKA (reference sequence). The CDR3 consists of 17 residues. CDR3 DNA: TGCAGTGCTAGACAAGGGAGGAGGGGGCATCACACAGATACGCAGTATTTT. Its translation: CSARQGRRGHHTDTQYF.

In its sample, this clonotype was seen a few times. The chain uses TRBV7-8 and TRBJ2-2; TRBD2 is a possible D gene (6 bases). The CDR3 is made up of 15 amino acids. The germline V gene encodes CDR1 SGHVS and CDR2 FQNEAQ. The V gene lost 8 bases and the J gene lost 5 bases, with 18 bases spanning the gap. The CDR3 DNA is TGTGCCAGCCTGTTGGGACGCCGGGGGACCGGGGAGCTGTTTTTT. Its protein product is CASLLGRRGTGELFF.

This clonotype has at least ten counts. This chain connects TRBV5-1 to TRBJ2-5; TRBD2 matches 13 bases. Germline V gene data show CDR1 as SGHRS and CDR2 as YFSETQ. The CDR3 length is 18 residues. The V gene end was trimmed by 4 bases and the J gene end by 0 bases; junction bases not matched to a gene: 9. CDR3 sequence: CASSPLGLAGDNQETQYF. For the CDR3, the DNA is TGCGCCAGCAGCCCACTAGGACTAGCGGGGGATAACCAAGAGACCCAGTACTTC. The variable domain in full, completed from reference TRBV5-1 and TRBJ2-5, reads KAGVTQTPRYLIKTRGQQVTLSCSPISGHRSVSWYQQTPGQGLQFLFEYFSETQRNKGNFPGRFSGRQFSNSRSEMNVSTLELGDSALYLCASSPLGLAGDNQETQYFGPGTRLLVL.

This clonotype was seen only a few times. This sequence joins TRBV7-9 and TRBJ1-1, with D possibly TRBD1 on 6 matching bases. Germline V CDR1 and CDR2: SEHNR, FQNEAQ (reference sequence). The CDR3 length is 14 residues. V lost 5 bases and J 2 bases, leaving 12 bases between the germline ends. CDR3 DNA sequence: TGTGCCAGCAGCGCCAAAGGGGGTAACACTGAAGCTTTCTTT. Residues: CASSAKGGNTEAFF.

Ten or more counts support this clonotype. The rearrangement links TRBV15 to TRBJ2-2; 7 positions agree with TRBD1. CDR3 size: 14 residues. J was trimmed by 3 bases and V by 3 bases; bases with no gene match: 1. Germline CDR1 LNHNV, CDR2 YYDKDF (reference sequence). In nucleotides, the CDR3 is TGTGCCACCAGCAGGCAGGGGGACACCGGGGAGCTGTTTTTT. Its translation is CATSRQGDTGELFF.

The sample holds a few counts of this clonotype. J is TRBJ1-1 and V is TRBV29-1; no firm D call. Per germline, CDR1 SQVTM and CDR2 ANQGSEA. This CDR3 comprises 14 residues. Trimming cost V 2 bases and J 0 bases, with 10 bases left between them. The CDR3 reads CSVETVGMNTEAFF. The CDR3 coding sequence is TGCAGCGTTGAAACAGTAGGCATGAACACTGAAGCTTTCTTT.

This clonotype was found many times. The chain links TRBV29-1 to TRBJ1-5; D uncertain. The germline V gene has CDR1 SQVTM and CDR2 ANQGSEA. There are 13 residues in the CDR3. Trimming cost V 4 bases and J 4 bases, with 11 bases left between them. This CDR3 reads CSVVDGINQPQHF. CDR3 coding DNA: TGCAGCGTTGTGGACGGCATAAATCAGCCCCAGCATTTT.

This clonotype was detected a few times. V gene TRBV12-3 or TRBV12-4 combines with J gene TRBJ2-7; D perhaps matches TRBD1 (6 bases). Trimming took 3 bases from V and 0 from J, leaving 12 bases between them. The CDR3 consists of 15 residues. The CDR3 bases are TGTGCCAGCAGTTTCGCGGCAGGGGCCTCCTACGAGCAGTACTTC. It encodes CASSFAAGASYEQYF.

At least ten counts were recorded for this clonotype. The CDR3 nucleotides read TGTGCCAGCAGCTATAGCGGGAGGGCCGGCAATGAGCAGTTCTTC. Translated, it gives CASSYSGRAGNEQFF. V is TRBV7-2 and J is TRBJ2-1, with 11 bases matching TRBD2. Germline V gene sequence: CDR1 SGHTA, CDR2 FQGNSA. The V segment lost 4 bases and the J segment 6 bases; nucleotides outside the gene matches: 5. The CDR3 contains 15 residues.